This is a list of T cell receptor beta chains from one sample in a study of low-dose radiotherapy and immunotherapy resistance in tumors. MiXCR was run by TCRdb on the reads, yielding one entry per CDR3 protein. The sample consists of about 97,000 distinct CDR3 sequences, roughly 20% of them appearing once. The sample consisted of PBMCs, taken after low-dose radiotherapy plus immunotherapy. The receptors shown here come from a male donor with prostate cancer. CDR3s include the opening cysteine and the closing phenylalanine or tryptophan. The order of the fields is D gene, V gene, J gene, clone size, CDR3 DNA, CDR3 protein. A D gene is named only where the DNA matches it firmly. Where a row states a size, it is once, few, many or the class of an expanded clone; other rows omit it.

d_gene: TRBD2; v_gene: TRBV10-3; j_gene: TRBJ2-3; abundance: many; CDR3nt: TGTGCCATCAGTGAGCAGACTAGCGGAGGCACAGATACGCAGTATTTT; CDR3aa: CAISEQTSGGTDTQYF
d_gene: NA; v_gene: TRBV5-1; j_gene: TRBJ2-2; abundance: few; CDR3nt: TGCGCCAGCCGAGATGGTTACTCGAACACCGGGGAGCTGTTTTTT; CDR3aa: CASRDGYSNTGELFF
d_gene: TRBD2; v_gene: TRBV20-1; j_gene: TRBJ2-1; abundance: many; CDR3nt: TGCAGTGCTAGAGGTCTAGCGGGGGGGAGCTCCTACAATGAGCAGTTCTTC; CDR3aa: CSARGLAGGSSYNEQFF
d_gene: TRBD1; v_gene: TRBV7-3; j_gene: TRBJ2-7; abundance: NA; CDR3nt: TGTGCCAGCAGCCCAGGGGGTTCCTACGAGCAGTACTTC; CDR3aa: CASSPGGSYEQYF
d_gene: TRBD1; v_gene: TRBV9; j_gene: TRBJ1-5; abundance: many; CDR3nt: TGTGCCAGCAGTCAGGGGACAGCCGTGAATCAGCCCCAGCATTTT; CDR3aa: CASSQGTAVNQPQHF
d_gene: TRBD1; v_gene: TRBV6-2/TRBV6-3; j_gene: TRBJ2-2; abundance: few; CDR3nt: TGTGCCAGCAGGGGGACAGGGGCTGGGGAGCTGTTTTTT; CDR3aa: CASRGTGAGELFF
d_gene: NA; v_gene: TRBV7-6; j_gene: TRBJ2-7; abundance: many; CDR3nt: TGTGCCAGCAGCTTAGTCGGCGGAAAACTCTACGAGCAGTACTTC; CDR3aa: CASSLVGGKLYEQYF
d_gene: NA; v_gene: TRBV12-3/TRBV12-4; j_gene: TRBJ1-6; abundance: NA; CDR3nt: TGTGCCAGCAAAGGGACCTTGATGGATTCACCCCTCCACTTT; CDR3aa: CASKGTLMDSPLHF
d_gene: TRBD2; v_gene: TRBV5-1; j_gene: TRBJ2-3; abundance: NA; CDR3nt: TGCGCCAGCAGCTCCAACCAGCGGGGGCGCACAGATACGCAGTATTTT; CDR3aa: CASSSNQRGRTDTQYF
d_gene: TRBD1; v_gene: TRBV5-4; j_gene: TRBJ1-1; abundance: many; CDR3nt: TGTGCCAGCAGCTCCAAGACCGGGACAGGGGACACTGAAGCTTTCTTT; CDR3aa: CASSSKTGTGDTEAFF
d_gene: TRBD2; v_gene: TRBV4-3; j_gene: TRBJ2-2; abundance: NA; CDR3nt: TGCGCCAGCAGCTCCACTATAACGGGAGGGCCTCGCGACACCGGGGAGCTGTTTTTT; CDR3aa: CASSSTITGGPRDTGELFF
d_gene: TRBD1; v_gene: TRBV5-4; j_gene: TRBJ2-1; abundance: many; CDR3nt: TGTGCCAGTGGTTCGACAGGGTACAATGAGCAGTTCTTC; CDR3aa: CASGSTGYNEQFF
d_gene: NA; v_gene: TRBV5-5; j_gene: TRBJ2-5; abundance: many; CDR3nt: TGTGCCAGCAGCTTGTGGCAGCCTCAAGAGACCCAGTACTTC; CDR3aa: CASSLWQPQETQYF
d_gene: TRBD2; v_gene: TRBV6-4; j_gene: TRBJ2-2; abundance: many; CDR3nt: TGTGCCAGCAGTGACGGGGGGGACACCGGGGAGCTGTTTTTT; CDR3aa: CASSDGGDTGELFF
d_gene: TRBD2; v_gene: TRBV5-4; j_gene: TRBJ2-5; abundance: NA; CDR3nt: TGTGCCAGCAGGTCTAGCGGGGGGCAAGAGACCCAGTACTTC; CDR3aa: CASRSSGGQETQYF
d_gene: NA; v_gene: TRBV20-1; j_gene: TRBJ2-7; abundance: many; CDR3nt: TGCAGTGCTAGTCAAGGGTACGAGCAGTACTTC; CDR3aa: CSASQGYEQYF
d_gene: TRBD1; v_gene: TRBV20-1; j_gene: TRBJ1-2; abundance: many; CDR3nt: TGCAGTGCTCCAACCCCGGACAGGGCGAGGGGCTACACCTTC; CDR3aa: CSAPTPDRARGYTF
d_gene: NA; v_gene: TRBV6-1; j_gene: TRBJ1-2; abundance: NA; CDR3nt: TGTGCCAGCAGTTACATTCTTGGCTACACCTTC; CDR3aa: CASSYILGYTF
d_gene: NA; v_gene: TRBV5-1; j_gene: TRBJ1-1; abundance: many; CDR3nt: TGCGCCAGCAGCCAGGACAGGAACACTGAAGCTTTCTTT; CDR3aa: CASSQDRNTEAFF
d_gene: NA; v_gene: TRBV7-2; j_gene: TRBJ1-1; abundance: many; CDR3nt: TGTGCCAGCAGCTCTAGAGGGGCCGGGGTACCTGAAGCTTTCTTT; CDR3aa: CASSSRGAGVPEAFF
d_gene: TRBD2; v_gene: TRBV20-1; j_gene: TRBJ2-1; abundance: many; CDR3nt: TGCAGTGCTAGAGCCCCTAGCGGGGGGGCTCGGGAGCAGTTCTTC; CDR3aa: CSARAPSGGAREQFF
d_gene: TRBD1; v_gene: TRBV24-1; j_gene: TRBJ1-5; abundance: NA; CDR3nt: TGTGCCACCAGTGATCCGGGACAGGGGGCTGAATTCAATCAGCCCCAGCATTTT; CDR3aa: CATSDPGQGAEFNQPQHF
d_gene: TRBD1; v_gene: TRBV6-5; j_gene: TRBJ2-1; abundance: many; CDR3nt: TGTGCCAGCAGTTACTCACGACAGGGGCACAATGAGCAGTTCTTC; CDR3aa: CASSYSRQGHNEQFF
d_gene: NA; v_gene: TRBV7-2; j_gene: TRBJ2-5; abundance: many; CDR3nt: TGTGCCAGCAGCGGCGGGGCCCTGGAGGAGACCCAGTACTTC; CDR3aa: CASSGGALEETQYF
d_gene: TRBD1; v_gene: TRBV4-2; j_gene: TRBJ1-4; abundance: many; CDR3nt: TGTGCCAGCAGCCAAGATAGGGGGGACAGTTTAAAACTGTTTTTT; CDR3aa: CASSQDRGDSLKLFF
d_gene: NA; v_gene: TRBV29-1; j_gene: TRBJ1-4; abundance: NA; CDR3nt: TGCAGCGTTGTCGAACAGCACAAACTGTTTTTT; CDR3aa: CSVVEQHKLFF
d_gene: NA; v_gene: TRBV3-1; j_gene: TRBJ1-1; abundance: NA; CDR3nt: TGTGCCAGCAGCCAAGATATCCCACGGGGATACACTGAAGCTTTCTTT; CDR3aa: CASSQDIPRGYTEAFF
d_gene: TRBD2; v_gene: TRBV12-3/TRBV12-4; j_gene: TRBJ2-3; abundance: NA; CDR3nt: TGTGCCAGCAGTCCCCGACTAGCGGGCGCAATCACAGATACGCAGTATTTT; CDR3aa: CASSPRLAGAITDTQYF
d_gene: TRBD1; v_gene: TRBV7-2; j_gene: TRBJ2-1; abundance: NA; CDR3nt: TGTGCCAGCAGCTATGGACAGGGGAGAGATGACGAGCAGTTCTTC; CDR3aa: CASSYGQGRDDEQFF
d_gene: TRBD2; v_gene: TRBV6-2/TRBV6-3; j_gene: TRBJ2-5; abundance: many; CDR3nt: TGTGCCAGCAGCTTCGGCGGGGGGACGCAAGAGACCCAGTACTTC; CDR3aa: CASSFGGGTQETQYF
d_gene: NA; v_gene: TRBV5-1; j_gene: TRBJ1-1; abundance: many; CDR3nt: TGCGCCAGCAGCCACGGACGTACGAACACTGAAGCTTTCTTT; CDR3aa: CASSHGRTNTEAFF
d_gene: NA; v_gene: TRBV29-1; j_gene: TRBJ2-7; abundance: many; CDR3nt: TGCAGCGTTGAATTCTCGTTTGGCTACGAGCAGTACTTC; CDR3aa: CSVEFSFGYEQYF